Listed below are T cell receptor beta chains from one sample, sequenced in a study of blood T cell repertoires in COVID-19. Assay used: immunoSEQ multiplex PCR; TCRdb lists only in-frame clones, some missing. Of roughly 150,000 clones listed, about four fifths are singletons. Source material: PBMCs or T cells enriched from blood (not recorded which). The receptors here all came from a woman aged 55-69 years who had recovered from COVID-19. The conserved cysteine and the conserved F or W are not part of the CDR3 here. A D gene is named only where the DNA matches it firmly.

j_call v_call d_call cdr3_aa
TRBJ2-7 TRBV6-1 TRBD1 ASSEYRVRGRDEQY
TRBJ1-3 TRBV7-8 - ASSLTQAGNTIY
TRBJ2-4 TRBV11-2 - ASSLRQFTLAKNIQY
TRBJ2-3 TRBV19 - ASSIREVADTQY
TRBJ2-5 TRBV6-1 TRBD2 ASSDSSGGAETQY
TRBJ1-6 TRBV18 TRBD1 ASSETTGQGNSPLH
TRBJ1-2 TRBV2 TRBD1 ASRDRGLDGYT
TRBJ1-6 TRBV5-1 TRBD1 ASSSQQGSSYNSPLH
TRBJ1-2 TRBV30 - AWRVVGLANYGYT
TRBJ2-5 TRBV19 - ASSPRGAEETQY
TRBJ2-7 TRBV6-5 - ASRTQGKQY
TRBJ2-7 TRBV18 TRBD1 ASSPGTGDYEQY
TRBJ1-1 TRBV12-5 - ASGLDDGRAAF
TRBJ1-5 TRBV6-2/TRBV6-3 TRBD1 ASSPGQGNQPQH
TRBJ2-2 TRBV4-1 - ASSQAGGITGELF
TRBJ1-2 TRBV24-1 TRBD1 ATSVGQAYGYT